This TCR beta chain was recovered during a study of T cell responses to AZD1222 COVID-19 vaccine. Trimming left V 11 bases short and J 1 base short, with 15 bases between. The CDR3 spans 15 residues. Germline lookup yields CDR1 LNHNV and CDR2 YYDKDF (reference sequence). The repertoire was sequenced with immunoSEQ multiplex PCR; TCRdb's copy has only in-frame clones and lacks some. Of approximately 130,000 clones in the sample, 80% to 90% were seen once. The TCR sequence derives from an adult who received the AZD1222 COVID-19 vaccine. The sequences come from peripheral blood, collected 28 days after the second AZD1222 dose. The chain has TRBV15 and TRBJ2-6, with D maybe TRBD1 (6 bases). The CDR3, as DNA: TGTGCCGCAGCCAATGGACAGTCTGGGGCCAACGTCCTGACTTTC. It codes for CAAANGQSGANVLTF. The full variable domain, with the rest looked up from reference TRBV15 and TRBJ2-6, is DAMVIQNPRYQVTQFGKPVTLSCSQTLNHNVMYWYQQKSSQAPKLLFHYYDKDFNNEADTPDNFQSRRPNTSFCFLDIRSPGLGDTAMYLCAAANGQSGANVLTFGAGSRLTVL.